The T cell receptor beta chain described here comes from a study of blood T cells in healthy people across ages. Only a few counts were recorded for this clonotype. This CDR3 has 12 residues. V lost 10 bases to trimming and J lost 6 bases; unmatched junction nucleotides: 8. Whenever a sample was processed, at least 6 million PBMCs were isolated. The use of a sample-barcoded 5' primer and a J-beta primer mix characterized a second PCR of 7 to 11 cycles. TCRdb recomputed calls from the 5' RACE reads with MiXCR, one row per CDR3 protein. The sample shows around 1,000,000 distinct CDR3 sequences, approximately 25% of them seen only once. These data also featured in a second study, about T cells of mothers and their children. According to that study: Some 2.7 million TCR beta reads per child versus over 9 million per mother.

The J gene is TRBJ1-2, the V gene TRBV12-3 or TRBV12-4; 7 bases agree with TRBD1. The clonotype was recovered from a girl aged 2-10 years in good health. Material: blood. The CDR3 spells CATSTGSHGYTF. CDR3 bases: TGTGCCACCTCGACAGGGTCGCATGGCTACACCTTC.